This T cell receptor (beta chain) was sequenced during a study of blood T cell repertoires in COVID-19. The table came from immunoSEQ multiplex PCR; TCRdb's copy has only in-frame clones and leaves some out. The profile shows around 190,000 clones, about 82% of them singletons. V was pared by 5 bases and J by 2 bases, with 13 bases between. Germline V gene sequence: CDR1 SEHNR, CDR2 FQNEAQ (reference sequence). The CDR3 runs 15 residues. The source of this sequence is a man aged 40-49 years with acute COVID-19. The sample taken for sequencing was PBMCs or T cells enriched from blood (not recorded which). The chain employs TRBV7-9 and TRBJ1-3; the D gene is possibly TRBD1 (6 bases). CDR3 in amino acids: CASSPMGAAGNTIYF. In DNA form, the CDR3 reads TGTGCCAGCAGCCCCATGGGGGCTGCTGGAAACACCATATATTTT.